A single sample gave rise to the 30 T cell receptor beta chains below, sequenced in a study of technical replicates of blood from several donors. This table comes from immunoSEQ multiplex PCR, and its TCRdb copy is limited to in-frame clones, with some not included. Here the sample spans 70,000 to 95,000 clones, just under 95% being singletons. The sample comprised T cells isolated from PBMCs. The receptor source for this set is a human donor in good health.

This chain connects TRBV9 to TRBJ2-5; 9 nucleotides match TRBD2. CDR1 SGDLS and CDR2 YYNGEE come from the germline V gene. V gave up 1 base and J gave up 3 bases; unmatched junction bases: 13. The CDR3 contains 18 residues. CDR3 sequence reads: CASSVSLGAGGVKETQYF. The CDR3, as DNA: TGTGCCAGCAGCGTATCCTTGGGGGCGGGAGGGGTCAAAGAGACCCAGTACTTC.

J is TRBJ2-4 and V is TRBV28; no firm D call. V was cut by 8 bases and J by 7 bases, with 9 bases left in between. This CDR3 comprises 11 residues. CDR1 MDHEN and CDR2 SYDVKM come from the germline V gene. CDR3 loop: CASSMRNIQYF. Here the CDR3 DNA reads TGTGCCAGCTCGATGAGGAACATTCAGTACTTC.

The chain couples TRBV9 to TRBJ2-3, with 8 positions matching TRBD2. The CDR3 covers 15 residues. Germline V lookup: CDR1 SGDLS, CDR2 YYNGEE. V was pared by 1 base and J by 8 bases, with 9 bases of the junction left unmatched. CDR3 region: CASSVTGGAGSTQYF. Here the CDR3 DNA reads TGTGCCAGCAGCGTAACCGGGGGGGCGGGTAGTACGCAGTATTTT.

The V and J genes are TRBV27 and TRBJ2-1; 11 nucleotides align to TRBD1. CDR3 length: 14 residues. Per the germline V gene, CDR1 is MNHEY and CDR2 is SMNVEV (reference sequence). With 6 bases clipped from V and 7 bases from J, the junction kept 5 bases outside the gene matches. CDR3 residues: CASSVGQGGNEQFF. The CDR3 nucleotides are TGTGCCAGCAGCGTGGGACAGGGGGGGAATGAGCAGTTCTTC.

This clone has a single count. V is TRBV6-5 and J is TRBJ1-1, with 10 bases fitting TRBD1. This CDR3 contains 16 residues. V trimming: 0 bases; J trimming: 4 bases; junction bases outside the gene matches: 5. Germline V lookup: CDR1 MNHEY, CDR2 SVGAGI. The CDR3 here is CASSYSAGQGPTEAFF. The CDR3 DNA is TGTGCCAGCAGTTACTCGGCGGGACAGGGGCCCACTGAAGCTTTCTTT.

This clone was counted a single time. V and J are TRBV19 and TRBJ1-6; TRBD1 aligns across 9 bases. CDR1 and CDR2 (germline): LNHDA, SQIVND (reference sequence). The ends lost 1 base at V and 6 bases at J; junction bases unmatched: 4. The CDR3 consists of 16 residues. CDR3 nucleotide sequence: TGTGCCAGTAGTATAGGAGGGACAGGGAGTAATTCACCCCTCCACTTT. Amino acid sequence: CASSIGGTGSNSPLHF.

The chain couples TRBV27 to TRBJ1-6, with D perhaps matching TRBD1 (5 bases). Germline lookup yields CDR1 MNHEY and CDR2 SMNVEV (reference sequence). Trimming took 5 bases from V and 8 from J, leaving 13 bases between them. The CDR3 spans 14 residues. The CDR3 DNA follows: TGTGCCAGCAGTCCACAGGTGGTTTATTCACCCCTCCACTTT. Translated, it gives CASSPQVVYSPLHF.

The rearrangement uses TRBV10-3 and TRBJ1-3, with D unclear. This CDR3 is 16 amino acids long. Trimming pared 9 bases from V and 4 bases from J, leaving 22 bases between. Germline CDR1 and CDR2: ENHRY and SYGVKD. The CDR3 reads CAIAPARVTGGNTIYF. CDR3 DNA: TGTGCCATAGCCCCCGCCCGGGTCACCGGAGGAAACACCATATATTTT.

The chain has TRBV19 and TRBJ2-7; 10 positions match TRBD1. Looked up from germline, CDR1 is LNHDA and CDR2 is SQIVND (reference sequence). The CDR3 runs to 14 residues. The junction had 8 bases not matched to a gene; V was cut back by 7 bases and J by 5 bases. The DNA of the CDR3 is TGTGCCAGTATTGACAGGGGGCGTTCGGACGAGCAGTACTTC. This gives the protein CASIDRGRSDEQYF.

In DNA, the CDR3 is TGTGCCAGCAGGGAGGCGGGAGCCCGCGAGCAGTACTTC. The encoded protein is CASREAGAREQYF. The chain has TRBV2 and TRBJ2-7, with 7 nucleotides matching TRBD2. The V gene end was trimmed by 6 bases and the J gene end by 6 bases; junction bases not matched to a gene: 8. The CDR3 spans 13 residues. Germline V gene lookup returns CDR1 SNHLY and CDR2 FYNNEI.

The chain carries TRBV11-2 and TRBJ2-1; 16 nucleotides match TRBD2. The CDR3 consists of 14 residues. V was pared by 5 bases and J by 12 bases, with 4 bases of the junction left unmatched. Germline CDR1 SGHAT, CDR2 FQNNGV. The CDR3 DNA reads TGTGCCAGCAGCCCCGGGACTAGCGGGAGGGGGCAGTTCTTC. Protein product: CASSPGTSGRGQFF.

Concerning this clone itself: One junction end does not reproduce the germline sequence, and a read error may be involved. The gene calls are TRBV6-1 and TRBJ2-7, with 8 positions matching TRBD1. Germline V CDR1 and CDR2: MNHNS, SASEGT. The CDR3 loop spans 13 amino acids. The CDR3 nucleotides read TGTGCCAGCATGGCAGGGGGCCTAGGACTACTTACCTTC. This codes for CASMAGGLGLLTF.

The chain has TRBV2 and TRBJ1-1, with D uncertain. Trimming stripped 6 bases from V and 8 bases from J, with 13 bases between. Looked up from germline, CDR1 is SNHLY and CDR2 is FYNNEI. This CDR3 is built from 12 residues. The CDR3 sequence is CASSPRRQEAFF. The CDR3 DNA reads as TGTGCCAGCAGCCCCCGGAGGCAGGAAGCTTTCTTT.

The chain couples TRBV5-1 to TRBJ1-5, with TRBD1 as a possible D gene (6 bases). The CDR3 totals 14 residues. V lost 4 bases and J lost 1, with 9 bases in between. Germline V gene lookup returns CDR1 SGHRS and CDR2 YFSETQ. CDR3 sequence: CASSAGASNQPQHF. The CDR3 DNA reads as TGCGCCAGCAGCGCAGGGGCCAGCAATCAGCCCCAGCATTTT.

The chain joins TRBV10-3 to TRBJ2-1; 11 bases are shared with TRBD2. V was clipped by 0 bases and J by 6 bases; unmatched bases: 7. This CDR3 comprises 17 residues. Germline V gene sequence: CDR1 ENHRY, CDR2 SYGVKD. CDR3 nucleotide sequence: TGTGCCATCAGTGAGTCCGTAGGGCTAGCGGGAGGCAATGAGCAGTTCTTC. Protein: CAISESVGLAGGNEQFF.

The J gene is TRBJ1-1, the V gene TRBV2; D not certain. Germline V lookup: CDR1 SNHLY, CDR2 FYNNEI. CDR3 length: 13 amino acids. Trimming left V 8 bases short and J 0 bases short, with 10 bases between. DNA for the CDR3: TGTGCCAGCCAAACCGACATGAACACTGAAGCTTTCTTT. Protein product: CASQTDMNTEAFF.

The rearrangement uses TRBV19 and TRBJ1-1, with a weak D call TRBD1 (6 bases). V was clipped by 7 bases and J by 4 bases, with 25 bases between them. The CDR3 loop spans 17 amino acids. Looked up from germline, CDR1 is LNHDA and CDR2 is SQIVND (reference sequence). The CDR3 bases are TGTGCCAGTACCCCGGGGAGGGGGGTCAAGGGGTCCACTGAAGCTTTCTTT. Its protein product is CASTPGRGVKGSTEAFF. Variable domain in full (rest from reference TRBV19 and TRBJ1-1): DGGITQSPKYLFRKEGQNVTLSCEQNLNHDAMYWYRQDPGQGLRLIYYSQIVNDFQKGDIAEGYSVSREKKESFPLTVTSAQKNPTAFYLCASTPGRGVKGSTEAFFGQGTRLTVV.

The chain recombines TRBV10-2 with TRBJ2-5; 13 nucleotides align to TRBD2. The V gene's germline CDR1 is WSHSY and CDR2 SAAADI. CDR3 length: 15 residues. The ends lost 7 bases at V and 2 bases at J; junction bases unmatched: 4. CDR3 amino acids: CASNGLAGVQETQYF. The CDR3 bases are TGCGCCAGCAACGGACTAGCGGGGGTTCAAGAGACCCAGTACTTC.

This rearrangement joins TRBV9 to TRBJ2-2; D is possibly TRBD1 (5 bases). CDR3 length equals 16 residues. V dropped 0 bases and J dropped 4 bases, with 13 bases sitting between them. Per germline, CDR1 SGDLS and CDR2 YYNGEE. For the CDR3, the DNA is TGTGCCAGCAGCGTAGGCCAGGGTGATGCCACCGGGGAGCTGTTTTTT. Residues: CASSVGQGDATGELFF.

The chain is built from TRBV7-8 and TRBJ2-2; 10 bases are shared with TRBD1. The length of the CDR3 is 19 residues. The ends lost 7 bases at V and 5 bases at J; junction bases unmatched: 19. The germline V gene has CDR1 SGHVS and CDR2 FQNEAQ. The CDR3 coding sequence is TGTGCCAGCACCATAAATCCGGGGTATAGACAGGGGGCTACCGGGGAGCTGTTTTTT. It translates to CASTINPGYRQGATGELFF.

The genes are TRBV28 and TRBJ2-7, with 7 bases aligning to TRBD1. V was clipped by 8 bases and J by 6 bases; unmatched bases: 4. Germline V CDR1 and CDR2: MDHEN, SYDVKM. The CDR3 is 11 amino acids. The CDR3 DNA sequence: TGTGCCAGCGAGGGGGCTGGCGAGCAGTACTTC. Translating it yields CASEGAGEQYF. The variable domain in full, completed from reference TRBV28 and TRBJ2-7, reads DVKVTQSSRYLVKRTGEKVFLECVQDMDHENMFWYRQDPGLGLRLIYFSYDVKMKEKGDIPEGYSVSREKKERFSLILESASTNQTSMYLCASEGAGEQYFGPGTRLTVT.

The rearrangement links TRBV2 to TRBJ1-5; the match to TRBD1 covers 10 bases. V lost 7 bases, J lost 7 bases, and 4 bases stayed unmatched. The CDR3 loop spans 13 amino acids. From germline, CDR1 is SNHLY and CDR2 FYNNEI. CDR3 region: CASNGQGVQPQHF. The CDR3 DNA reads TGTGCCAGCAATGGACAGGGGGTCCAGCCCCAGCATTTT.

Details on this clone: One end of the junction varies from germline; a read error may be responsible. The chain is built from TRBV19 and TRBJ1-1, with D uncertain. The CDR3 length is 17 residues. Germline CDR1 and CDR2: LNHDA and SQIVND (reference sequence). CDR3: CASSIRVYGGLNPEAFF. The CDR3 DNA reads TGTGCCAGTAGTATCAGAGTGTACGGAGGTTTGAACCCTGAAGCTTTCTTT.

The chain couples TRBV5-4 to TRBJ2-1; D not resolved. The germline CDR1 and CDR2 sequences are SGHNT and YYREEE (reference sequence). The CDR3 consists of 15 residues. Trimming removed 1 base at V and 9 bases at J, with 17 bases between. The CDR3 DNA follows: TGTGCCAGCAGCTTGATCGTGGGCAGGCGTGGTGAGCAGTTCTTC. Its translation is CASSLIVGRRGEQFF.

This clone was seen once. This chain links TRBV5-1 with TRBJ1-4, with a weak D call TRBD1 (6 bases). The germline V gene has CDR1 SGHRS and CDR2 YFSETQ. V was cut by 1 base and J by 2 bases, with 12 bases left in between. The CDR3 totals 16 residues. This chain's CDR3 is CASSLTTGLTNEKLFF. CDR3 bases: TGCGCCAGCAGCTTGACCACAGGGCTGACTAATGAAAAACTGTTTTTT.

The chain uses TRBV9 and TRBJ2-7, with D perhaps matching TRBD2 (6 bases). Trimming stripped 0 bases from V and 5 bases from J, with 9 bases between. From germline, CDR1 is SGDLS and CDR2 YYNGEE. The CDR3 has 13 residues. As DNA, the CDR3 is TGTGCCAGCAGCGTAGGAGGCGGGGACGAGCAGTACTTC. Translated: CASSVGGGDEQYF.

The DNA for the CDR3 is TGCGCCAGCAGCCAATCCCAGGGACAGGACAACTATGGCTACACCTTC. This sequence encodes CASSQSQGQDNYGYTF. The V gene is TRBV4-1, the J gene TRBJ1-2, with TRBD1 identical over 8 bases. Per germline, CDR1 MGHRA and CDR2 YSYEKL. The CDR3 runs 16 residues. Germline trimming cut 2 bases from V and 2 bases from J; bases unmatched to any gene: 7.

The CDR3 reads CASSLAPVGPNEKLFF. CDR3 nucleotide sequence: TGTGCCAGCAGCTTGGCCCCGGTGGGGCCTAATGAAAAACTGTTTTTT. The chain carries TRBV5-5 and TRBJ1-4, with a weak D call TRBD1 (5 bases). There are 16 residues in the CDR3. Trimming pared 0 bases from V and 3 bases from J, leaving 12 bases between. CDR1 and CDR2 from the germline V gene are SGHKS and YYEKEE (reference sequence).

CDR3 sequence: CAISDAGTEAFF. The DNA for the CDR3 is TGTGCCATCAGTGATGCCGGGACAGAAGCTTTCTTT. The chain recombines TRBV10-3 with TRBJ1-1, with D maybe TRBD1 (6 bases). The germline V and J ends were trimmed by 3 bases and 8 bases, with 10 bases remaining between them. Germline CDR1 ENHRY, CDR2 SYGVKD. The CDR3 has 12 amino acids.

The V call is TRBV4-1, the J call TRBJ2-3, with 12 bases identical to TRBD2. V gave up 4 bases and J gave up 3 bases; unmatched junction bases: 11. The CDR3 loop spans 18 amino acids. The V gene's germline CDR1 is MGHRA and CDR2 YSYEKL. CDR3 protein: CASSRQMTSGRGTDTQYF. In nucleotides, the CDR3 is TGCGCCAGCAGCCGCCAAATGACTAGCGGGAGAGGTACAGATACGCAGTATTTT.